These 17 T cell receptor beta chains share one sample of origin, sequenced in a study of CD8 T cells in ankylosing spondylitis. A single record per CDR3 protein comes from TCRdb applying MiXCR to the 5' RACE reads. Of under 300,000 distinct CDR3 sequences in the sample, over 8.5% were seen once. Sequenced material: blood, either unsorted or a sorted T cell fraction (not recorded which). All receptors come from a male donor with ankylosing spondylitis or in good health (not recorded which).

This clonotype was detected many times. The chain uses TRBV7-9 and TRBJ1-2; no reliable D call. This CDR3 region has 16 residues. Germline V CDR1 and CDR2: SEHNR, FQNEAQ (reference sequence). V dropped 1 base and J dropped 3 bases, with 15 bases sitting between them. The CDR3 sequence is CASSLVAGPGDYGYTF. The CDR3, as DNA: TGTGCCAGCAGCTTAGTTGCAGGCCCCGGGGACTATGGCTACACCTTC.

This sequence joins TRBV6-2 or TRBV6-3 and TRBJ2-7; 8 nucleotides align to TRBD1. Losses at the gene ends were 7 bases for V and 0 bases for J; bases not matched to a gene: 5. This CDR3 is 14 amino acids long. CDR1 is MNHEY and CDR2 is SVGEGT in the germline V gene. CDR3 in DNA: TGTGCCAGCAAAGTGACAGGGGCCTCCTACGAGCAGTACTTC. It yields the protein CASKVTGASYEQYF.

As regards this clonotype: Germline is not matched at one junction end, which may reflect a read error. V and J are TRBV20-1 and TRBJ2-7, with 8 positions matching TRBD1. The CDR3 has 16 residues. Looked up from germline, CDR1 is DFQATT and CDR2 is SNEGSKA (reference sequence). CDR3 sequence reads: CCASPLRTGNAYEQYF. The CDR3 DNA sequence: TGCTGTGCTAGCCCACTTAGGACAGGGAATGCCTACGAGCAGTACTTC.

The chain links TRBV7-9 to TRBJ2-5; 7 bases agree with TRBD2. V dropped 0 bases and J dropped 0; count of bases not matched to a gene: 4. This CDR3 has 16 residues. CDR1 and CDR2 (germline): SEHNR, FQNEAQ (reference sequence). The DNA for the CDR3 is TGTGCCAGCAGCTTAGCCTTTAGCGGGTACCAAGAGACCCAGTACTTC. Translation gives CASSLAFSGYQETQYF.

This clonotype came up many times. CDR3 DNA sequence: TGTGCCAGCAGCTTGGGTATGGGTCACGAGCAGTACTTC. The encoded protein is CASSLGMGHEQYF. This chain uses TRBV5-6 with TRBJ2-7, with D hard to call. V lost 0 bases and J 5 bases, leaving 9 bases between the germline ends. CDR1 is SGHDT and CDR2 is YYEEEE in the germline V gene. The CDR3 extends over 13 amino acids.

About this clonotype: A much larger clone differs from this one at a single base, so this may be a read error. The chain couples TRBV2 to TRBJ1-1, with D possibly TRBD1 on 6 matching bases. CDR3 length: 15 residues. Looked up from germline, CDR1 is SNHLY and CDR2 is FYNNEI. The CDR3 is CTSTPQLGTIEEAFF. CDR3 DNA: TGTACCAGCACCCCGCAGTTGGGGACAATCGAGGAAGCTTTCTTT.

V is TRBV4-3 and J is TRBJ2-2; 9 nucleotides line up with TRBD2. V was pared by 0 bases and J by 6 bases, with 5 bases of the junction left unmatched. Germline V gene lookup returns CDR1 LGHNA and CDR2 YSLEER. The CDR3 has 16 amino acids. CDR3 in DNA: TGCGCCAGCAGCCAAGATTCGCGGGGGGGCTCCGGGGAGCTGTTTTTT. This codes for CASSQDSRGGSGELFF.

This clonotype was observed once. The DNA for the CDR3 is TGTGCCAGCAGTAGGACCGCGGGGGGAGATACGCAGTATTTT. It encodes CASSRTAGGDTQYF. The chain recombines TRBV12-3 or TRBV12-4 with TRBJ2-3; 8 bases map to TRBD2. This CDR3 comprises 14 residues. V lost 5 bases and J lost 5; bases outside the gene matches: 6.

This clonotype was found a few times. The chain joins TRBV18 to TRBJ2-2, with D possibly being TRBD1 or TRBD2 (5 bases each). Germline values: CDR1 KGHSH, CDR2 LQKENI. V lost 4 bases, J lost 0 bases, and 12 bases lay in between. The CDR3 runs to 16 residues. The chain's CDR3 is CASSLRVGANTGELFF. CDR3 sequence (DNA): TGTGCCAGCTCACTCAGAGTGGGGGCGAACACCGGGGAGCTGTTTTTT.

This clonotype was detected ten times or more. The genes are TRBV25-1 and TRBJ2-7; no firm D call. The CDR3 totals 13 residues. The germline V gene encodes CDR1 MGHDK and CDR2 SYGVNS. Trimming left V 3 bases short and J 5 bases short, with 11 bases between. The CDR3 is CASSDRLTHEQYF. Here the CDR3 DNA reads TGTGCCAGCAGTGACAGACTCACCCACGAGCAGTACTTC.

This clonotype was counted many times. The gene calls are TRBV7-9 and TRBJ2-5; 8 positions match TRBD2. The V gene end was trimmed by 5 bases and the J gene end by 2 bases; junction bases not matched to a gene: 7. The germline V gene has CDR1 SEHNR and CDR2 FQNEAQ (reference sequence). This CDR3 has 15 residues. This CDR3 is CASSVLGLGQETQYF. The CDR3 nucleotides are TGTGCCAGCAGCGTACTGGGACTAGGGCAAGAGACCCAGTACTTC.

The sample holds many counts of this clonotype. V gene TRBV11-2 combines with J gene TRBJ1-1; 7 nucleotides match TRBD1. V shed 5 bases and J 0 bases; nucleotides not matched to a gene: 12. The germline gives CDR1 SGHAT, CDR2 FQNNGV. The CDR3 totals 17 residues. CDR3 protein: CASSTRRTGTVNTEAFF. CDR3 bases: TGTGCCAGCAGCACGCGACGTACCGGGACAGTGAACACTGAAGCTTTCTTT.

This clonotype appeared many times. The chain has TRBV12-3 or TRBV12-4 and TRBJ1-1, with D possibly TRBD1 on 6 matching bases. V was shortened by 7 bases and J by 4 bases, with 16 bases between the two germline ends. This CDR3 has 14 amino acids. The CDR3 is CASILRGASTEAFF. The CDR3 DNA reads TGTGCCAGCATCCTGAGGGGGGCGAGCACTGAAGCTTTCTTT.

This clonotype was observed at least ten times. The chain has TRBV6-1 and TRBJ1-1; D perhaps matches TRBD1 (6 bases). This CDR3 region has 15 residues. Germline lookup yields CDR1 MNHNS and CDR2 SASEGT. Trimming shortened V by 5 bases and J by 0 bases, and 13 bases separated the two germline ends. The CDR3 DNA reads as TGTGCCAGCAGTCCGGACAGATCTTTGAACACTGAAGCTTTCTTT. Translating gives CASSPDRSLNTEAFF.

The sample holds many counts of this clonotype. V is TRBV4-3 and J is TRBJ2-3, with D hard to call. Per germline, CDR1 LGHNA and CDR2 YSLEER. Trimming stripped 0 bases from V and 0 bases from J, with 13 bases between. The CDR3 covers 17 residues. CDR3 loop: CASSQDPWAASTDTQYF. The CDR3 DNA reads TGCGCCAGCAGCCAAGACCCCTGGGCGGCGAGCACAGATACGCAGTATTTT.

This clonotype was observed a few times. The gene calls are TRBV6-1 and TRBJ2-1, with D perhaps TRBD2 (5 bases). V was pared by 4 bases and J by 10 bases, with 14 bases between. CDR1 is MNHNS, CDR2 SASEGT, per germline. The length of the CDR3 is 13 residues. CDR3 nucleotide sequence: TGTGCCAGCAGTGGCGACTACCACGGGGAGCAGTTCTTC. Its protein is CASSGDYHGEQFF.

This clonotype was recorded many times. This chain links TRBV4-1 with TRBJ2-1; perhaps TRBD1 as D (5 bases). The CDR3 consists of 15 residues. V shed 1 base and J shed 6 bases, with 13 bases lying between them. Germline V CDR1 and CDR2: MGHRA, YSYEKL. The CDR3 here is CASSQGWGEINEQFF. In nucleotides, the CDR3 is TGCGCCAGCAGCCAAGGATGGGGCGAAATCAATGAGCAGTTCTTC.